A few counts support the clone carrying this T cell receptor (beta chain). Its antigen is unidentified. Germline CDR1 and CDR2: SGHAT and FQNNGV. This CDR3 region has 19 residues. The V end was cut by 1 base, the J end by 5 bases, with 24 bases between. This record comes from a study of T cells after yellow fever vaccination. The study, taken as a whole, reports: Post-booster repertoires contained most primary-vaccination clones again (roughly 97% CD4, 85% to 90% CD8).

TCRdb fed the 5' RACE reads into MiXCR, producing one record per CDR3 protein. Among 620,000 or so distinct CDR3 sequences, roughly 12% were seen once, and the ten largest hold 15%. The chain uses TRBV11-2 and TRBJ1-5; tentative D call: TRBD1 (5 bases). Sequencing was performed on PBMCs, taken on the day of the yellow fever booster vaccination. The clonotype originates from a man aged 30 to 39 who received the YFV17D yellow fever vaccine. The CDR3 sequence: CASSLVGTQGLGVYQPQHF. The CDR3 bases are TGTGCCAGCAGCTTAGTCGGTACCCAGGGACTAGGGGTTTATCAGCCCCAGCATTTT. Supplemented by reference TRBV11-2 and TRBJ1-5, the full variable domain reads EAGVAQSPRYKIIEKRQSVAFWCNPISGHATLYWYQQILGQGPKLLIQFQNNGVVDDSQLPKDRFSAERLKGVDSTLKIQPAKLEDSAVYLCASSLVGTQGLGVYQPQHFGDGTRLSIL.